A selection of T cell receptor beta chains follows, all from one sample in a study of T cell responses to AZD1222 COVID-19 vaccine. Using immunoSEQ multiplex PCR, the repertoire was profiled, and TCRdb retains in-frame clones only, with some absent. Of 75,000 to 85,000 clones in the sample, roughly nine tenths were seen once. The sequencing here drew on peripheral blood, taken 28 days after the second AZD1222 dose. Receptor source: an adult who received the AZD1222 COVID-19 vaccine. CDR3s include the opening cysteine and the closing phenylalanine or tryptophan. The D gene is left open where the match is weak. The size of a clone is reported for some rows only, either as once, few or many, or as a class for expanded clones.

d_gene	v_gene	abundance	j_gene	CDR3aa	CDR3nt
TRBD1	TRBV7-9	-	TRBJ1-3	CASSSDRAGNTIYF	TGTGCCAGCAGCTCGGACAGGGCCGGAAACACCATATATTTT
-	TRBV6-5	-	TRBJ1-2	CASSYSRTGRYGYTF	TGTGCCAGCAGTTACTCCCGAACAGGTAGATACGGCTACACCTTC
TRBD1	TRBV15	once	TRBJ1-4	CATGPRTGPYEKLFF	TGTGCCACCGGGCCGCGGACAGGGCCCTATGAAAAACTGTTTTTT
-	TRBV9	-	TRBJ1-6	CASREGREAYNSPLHF	TGTGCCAGCAGGGAGGGGAGAGAGGCCTATAATTCACCCCTCCACTTT
-	TRBV29-1	-	TRBJ2-4	CSVVPRSAVRAKNIQYF	TGCAGCGTTGTTCCGAGGTCGGCAGTCAGGGCCAAAAACATTCAGTACTTC
-	TRBV6-1	-	TRBJ2-7	CASSEGGAVYEQYF	TGTGCCAGCAGTGAAGGTGGAGCTGTCTACGAGCAGTACTTC
-	TRBV5-1	-	TRBJ2-7	CASSSTGARSSYEQYF	TGCGCCAGCAGCTCGACAGGAGCTAGGAGCTCCTACGAGCAGTACTTC
TRBD1	TRBV7-9	-	TRBJ2-7	CASILTGEPEQYF	TGTGCCAGCATACTTACAGGGGAGCCAGAGCAGTACTTC
TRBD2	TRBV19	-	TRBJ2-2	CASSISGGAGTGELFF	TGTGCCAGTAGTATAAGCGGGGGCGCCGGCACCGGGGAGCTGTTTTTT
-	TRBV24-1	-	TRBJ2-3	CATSDPHHHTQYF	TGTGCCACCAGTGATCCCCACCATCATACGCAGTATTTT
TRBD2	TRBV24-1	-	TRBJ2-1	CATSDLRGGNEQFF	TGTGCCACCAGTGATTTGCGGGGGGGTAATGAGCAGTTCTTC
TRBD2	TRBV6-5	few	TRBJ2-3	CASSYASGGVADTQYF	TGTGCCAGCAGTTACGCTAGCGGGGGGGTCGCAGATACGCAGTATTTT
-	TRBV30	-	TRBJ2-7	CAWSVRSRGNEQYF	TGTGCCTGGAGTGTACGGTCCAGGGGAAACGAGCAGTACTTC
-	TRBV19	-	TRBJ2-1	CASSIGDIFSSEQFF	TGTGCCAGTAGTATCGGGGACATTTTTTCCAGTGAGCAGTTCTTC
TRBD1	TRBV5-3	-	TRBJ2-7	CASLLLQGATSYEQYF	TGTGCCAGTCTGCTGCTACAGGGGGCGACGTCCTACGAGCAGTACTTC
-	TRBV30	-	TRBJ1-1	CAWSQQGNTEAFF	TGTGCCTGGAGCCAGCAGGGGAACACTGAAGCTTTCTTT
-	TRBV9	few	TRBJ1-2	CASSLRGGYTF	TGTGCCAGCAGCCTCCGGGGGGGCTACACCTTC
-	TRBV7-9	few	TRBJ1-1	CASSPPQGGRNTEAFF	TGTGCCAGCAGCCCCCCGCAGGGAGGGCGGAACACTGAAGCTTTCTTT